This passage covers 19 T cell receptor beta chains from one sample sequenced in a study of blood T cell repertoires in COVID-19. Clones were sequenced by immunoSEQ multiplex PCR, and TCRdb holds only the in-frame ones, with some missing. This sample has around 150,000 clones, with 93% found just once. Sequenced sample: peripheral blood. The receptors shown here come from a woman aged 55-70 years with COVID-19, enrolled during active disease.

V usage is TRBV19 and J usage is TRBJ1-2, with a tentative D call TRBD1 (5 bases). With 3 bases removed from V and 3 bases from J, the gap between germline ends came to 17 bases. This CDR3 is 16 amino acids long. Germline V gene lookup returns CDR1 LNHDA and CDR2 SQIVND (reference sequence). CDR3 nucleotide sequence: TGTGCCAGTAGTATTTCGTCACGGTGGGGGGACTATGGCTACACCTTC. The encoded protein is CASSISSRWGDYGYTF.

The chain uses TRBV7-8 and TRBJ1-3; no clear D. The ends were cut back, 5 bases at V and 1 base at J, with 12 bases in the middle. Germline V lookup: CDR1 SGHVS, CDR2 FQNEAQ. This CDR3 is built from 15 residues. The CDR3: CASSALQNSGNTIYF. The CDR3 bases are TGTGCCAGCAGCGCCTTACAGAATTCTGGAAACACCATATATTTT.

The CDR3 nucleotides are TGCAGCGTTGCAGGGGGGAGCAATCAGCCCCAGCATTTT. This encodes CSVAGGSNQPQHF. The J gene is TRBJ1-5, the V gene TRBV29-1, with 7 bases that match TRBD1. Germline trimming cut 4 bases from V and 1 base from J; bases unmatched to any gene: 1. Germline V gene lookup returns CDR1 SQVTM and CDR2 ANQGSEA. CDR3 length: 13 residues.

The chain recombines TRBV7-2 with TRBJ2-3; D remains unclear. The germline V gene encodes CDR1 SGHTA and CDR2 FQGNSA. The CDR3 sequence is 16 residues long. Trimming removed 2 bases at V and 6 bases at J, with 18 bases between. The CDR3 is CASSLIGDPRVDTQYF. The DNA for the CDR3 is TGTGCCAGCAGCTTAATCGGAGATCCCCGCGTGGATACGCAGTATTTT. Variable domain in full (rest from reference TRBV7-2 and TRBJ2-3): GAGVSQSPSNKVTEKGKDVELRCDPISGHTALYWYRQSLGQGLEFLIYFQGNSAPDKSGLPSDRFSAERTGGSVSTLTIQRTQQEDSAVYLCASSLIGDPRVDTQYFGPGTRLTVL.

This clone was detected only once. The DNA of the CDR3 is TGCGCCAGCAGCCAAGTTTCTAGCGGGGGTCAAACCCAGTTCTTC. As protein: CASSQVSSGGQTQFF. The chain has TRBV4-3 and TRBJ2-1; TRBD2 matches at 10 bases. V was clipped by 1 base and J by 13 bases; unmatched bases: 10. The length of the CDR3 is 15 residues. From germline, CDR1 is LGHNA and CDR2 YSLEER.

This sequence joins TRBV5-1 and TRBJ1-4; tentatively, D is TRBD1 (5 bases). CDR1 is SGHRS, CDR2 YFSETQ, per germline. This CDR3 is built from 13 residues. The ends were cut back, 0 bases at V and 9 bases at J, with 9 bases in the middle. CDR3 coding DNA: TGCGCCAGCAGCTTGGCCCAGGGCCAAAAACTGTTTTTT. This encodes CASSLAQGQKLFF.

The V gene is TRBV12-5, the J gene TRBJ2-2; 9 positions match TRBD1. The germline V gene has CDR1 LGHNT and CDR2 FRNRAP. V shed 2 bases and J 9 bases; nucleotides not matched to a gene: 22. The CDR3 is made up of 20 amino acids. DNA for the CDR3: TGTGCTAGTGGTTTGCCCTACAGAAGGGACAGGGTTGATTTGGCCCGGGAGCTGTTTTTT. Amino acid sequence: CASGLPYRRDRVDLARELFF.

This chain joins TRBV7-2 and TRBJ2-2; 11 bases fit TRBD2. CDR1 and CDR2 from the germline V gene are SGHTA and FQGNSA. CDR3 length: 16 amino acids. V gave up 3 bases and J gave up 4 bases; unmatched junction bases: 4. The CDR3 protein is CASSFTSGGLTGELFF. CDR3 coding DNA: TGTGCCAGCAGCTTCACTAGCGGGGGCCTCACCGGGGAGCTGTTTTTT.

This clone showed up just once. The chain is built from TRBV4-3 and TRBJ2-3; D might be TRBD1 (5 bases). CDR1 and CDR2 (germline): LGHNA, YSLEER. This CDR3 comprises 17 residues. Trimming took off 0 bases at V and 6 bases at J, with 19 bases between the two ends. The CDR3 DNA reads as TGCGCCAGCAGCCAAGACAGGCCCGGCAGGGTATCGGATACGCAGTATTTT. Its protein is CASSQDRPGRVSDTQYF.

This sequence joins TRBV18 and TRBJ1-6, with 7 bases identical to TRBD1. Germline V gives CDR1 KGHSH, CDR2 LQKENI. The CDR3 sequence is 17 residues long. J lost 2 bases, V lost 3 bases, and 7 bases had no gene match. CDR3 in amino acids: CASSPQDRTAYNSPLHF. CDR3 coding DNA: TGTGCCAGCTCACCTCAGGACAGGACCGCCTATAATTCACCCCTCCACTTT.

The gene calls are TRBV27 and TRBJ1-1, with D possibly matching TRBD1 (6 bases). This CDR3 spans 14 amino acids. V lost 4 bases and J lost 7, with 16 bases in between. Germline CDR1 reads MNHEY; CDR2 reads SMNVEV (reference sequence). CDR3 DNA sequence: TGTGCCAGCAGTTGGGGGCCCGCCGTGAGTGAAGCTTTCTTT. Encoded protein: CASSWGPAVSEAFF.

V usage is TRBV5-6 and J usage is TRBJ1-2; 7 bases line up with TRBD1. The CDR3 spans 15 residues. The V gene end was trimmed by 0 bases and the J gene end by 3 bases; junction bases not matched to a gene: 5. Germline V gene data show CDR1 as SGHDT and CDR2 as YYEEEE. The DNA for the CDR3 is TGTGCCAGCAGCTTGGTCTCGACAGGGCACTATGGCTACACCTTC. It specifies CASSLVSTGHYGYTF.

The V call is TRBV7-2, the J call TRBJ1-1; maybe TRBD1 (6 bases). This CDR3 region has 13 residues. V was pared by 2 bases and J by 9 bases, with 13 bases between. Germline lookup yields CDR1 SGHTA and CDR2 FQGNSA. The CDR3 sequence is CASSLRDITKAFF. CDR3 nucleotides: TGTGCCAGCAGCTTAAGGGACATAACCAAAGCTTTCTTT.

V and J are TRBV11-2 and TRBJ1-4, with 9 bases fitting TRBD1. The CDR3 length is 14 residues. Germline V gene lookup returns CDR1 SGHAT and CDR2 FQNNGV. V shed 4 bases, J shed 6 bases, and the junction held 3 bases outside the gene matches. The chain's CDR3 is CASSSRTGDEKLFF. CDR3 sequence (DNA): TGTGCCAGCAGCTCCCGGACAGGGGATGAAAAACTGTTTTTT.

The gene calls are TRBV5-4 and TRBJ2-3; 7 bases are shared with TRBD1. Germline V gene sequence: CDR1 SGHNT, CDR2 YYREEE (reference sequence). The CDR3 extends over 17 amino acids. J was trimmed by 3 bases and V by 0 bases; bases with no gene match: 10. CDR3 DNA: TGTGCCAGCAGCTTGGCCAGGACAGGATCGCGAACAGATACGCAGTATTTT. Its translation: CASSLARTGSRTDTQYF.

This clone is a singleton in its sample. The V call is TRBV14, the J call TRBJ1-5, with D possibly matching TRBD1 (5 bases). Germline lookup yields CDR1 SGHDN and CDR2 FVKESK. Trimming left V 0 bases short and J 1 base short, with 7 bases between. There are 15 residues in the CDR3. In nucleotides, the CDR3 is TGTGCCAGCAGCCAAGAAAACAGGAGCAATCAGCCCCAGCATTTT. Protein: CASSQENRSNQPQHF.

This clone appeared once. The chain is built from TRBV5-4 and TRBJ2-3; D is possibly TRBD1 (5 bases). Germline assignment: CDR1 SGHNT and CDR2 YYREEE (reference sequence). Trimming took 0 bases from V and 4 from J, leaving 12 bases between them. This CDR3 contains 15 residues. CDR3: CASSLEVGPPDTQYF. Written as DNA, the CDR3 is TGTGCCAGCAGCTTGGAGGTGGGGCCCCCAGATACGCAGTATTTT.

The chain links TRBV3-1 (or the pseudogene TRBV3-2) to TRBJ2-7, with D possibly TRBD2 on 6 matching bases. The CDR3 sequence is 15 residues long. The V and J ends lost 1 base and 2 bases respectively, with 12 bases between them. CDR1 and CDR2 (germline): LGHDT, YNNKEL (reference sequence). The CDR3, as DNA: TGTGCCAGCAGCCAAGCATGGGGGGTCCCCTACGAGCAGTACTTC. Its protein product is CASSQAWGVPYEQYF.

The CDR3 loop reads CASSAEQGAWEKLFF. The CDR3 coding sequence is TGTGCCAGCAGCGCAGAACAGGGGGCTTGGGAAAAACTGTTTTTT. The chain couples TRBV9 to TRBJ1-4; 9 positions match TRBD1. Germline CDR1 and CDR2: SGDLS and YYNGEE. The CDR3 length is 15 residues. The junction had 8 bases not matched to a gene; V was cut back by 3 bases and J by 8 bases.